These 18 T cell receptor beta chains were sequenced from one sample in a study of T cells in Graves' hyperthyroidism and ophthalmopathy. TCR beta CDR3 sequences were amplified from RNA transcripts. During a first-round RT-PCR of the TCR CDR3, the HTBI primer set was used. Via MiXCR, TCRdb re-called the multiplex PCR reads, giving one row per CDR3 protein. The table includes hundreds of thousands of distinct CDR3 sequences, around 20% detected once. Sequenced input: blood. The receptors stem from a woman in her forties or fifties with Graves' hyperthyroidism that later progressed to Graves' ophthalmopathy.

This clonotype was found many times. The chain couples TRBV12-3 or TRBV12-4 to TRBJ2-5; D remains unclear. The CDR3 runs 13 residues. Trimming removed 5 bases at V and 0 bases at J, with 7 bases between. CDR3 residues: CASSPPHQETQYF. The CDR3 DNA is TGTGCCAGCAGTCCCCCCCACCAAGAGACCCAGTACTTC.

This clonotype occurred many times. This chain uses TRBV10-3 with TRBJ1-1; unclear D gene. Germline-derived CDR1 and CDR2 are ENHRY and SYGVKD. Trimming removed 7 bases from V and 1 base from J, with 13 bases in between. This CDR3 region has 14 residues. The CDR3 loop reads CAIMDFQENTEAFF. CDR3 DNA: TGTGCCATCATGGACTTTCAAGAGAACACTGAAGCTTTCTTT.

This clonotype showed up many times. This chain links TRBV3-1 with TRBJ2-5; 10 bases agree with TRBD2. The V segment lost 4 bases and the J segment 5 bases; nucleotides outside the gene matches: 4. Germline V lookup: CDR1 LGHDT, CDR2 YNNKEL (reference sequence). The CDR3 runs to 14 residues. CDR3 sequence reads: CASSPGTSVETQYF. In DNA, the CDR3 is TGTGCCAGCAGCCCAGGGACTAGCGTGGAGACCCAGTACTTC.

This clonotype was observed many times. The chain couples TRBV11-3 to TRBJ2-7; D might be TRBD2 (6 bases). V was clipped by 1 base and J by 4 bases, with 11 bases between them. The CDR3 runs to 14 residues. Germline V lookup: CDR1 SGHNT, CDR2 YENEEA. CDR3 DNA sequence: TGTGCCAGCAGCTTAGCGGGGGAGTCATACGAGCAGTACTTC. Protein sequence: CASSLAGESYEQYF.

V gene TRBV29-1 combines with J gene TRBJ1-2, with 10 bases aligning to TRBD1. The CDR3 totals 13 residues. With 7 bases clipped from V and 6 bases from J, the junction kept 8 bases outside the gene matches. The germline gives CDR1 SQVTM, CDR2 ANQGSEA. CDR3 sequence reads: CSGRTGGVDGYTF. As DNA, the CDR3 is TGCAGCGGCAGGACAGGGGGGGTGGATGGCTACACCTTC.

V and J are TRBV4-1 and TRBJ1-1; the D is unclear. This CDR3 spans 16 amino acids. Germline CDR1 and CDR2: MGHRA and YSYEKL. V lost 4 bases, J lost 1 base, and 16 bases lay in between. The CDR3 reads CASSPIPQVRNTEAFF. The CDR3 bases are TGCGCCAGCAGCCCCATCCCACAAGTACGGAACACTGAAGCTTTCTTT.

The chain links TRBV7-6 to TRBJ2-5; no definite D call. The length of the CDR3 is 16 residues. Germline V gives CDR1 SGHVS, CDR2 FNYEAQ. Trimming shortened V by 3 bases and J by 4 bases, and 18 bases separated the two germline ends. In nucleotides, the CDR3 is TGTGCCAGCAGCTTTCCCGGGCCCCGGGTCGTAGAGACCCAGTACTTC. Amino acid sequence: CASSFPGPRVVETQYF.

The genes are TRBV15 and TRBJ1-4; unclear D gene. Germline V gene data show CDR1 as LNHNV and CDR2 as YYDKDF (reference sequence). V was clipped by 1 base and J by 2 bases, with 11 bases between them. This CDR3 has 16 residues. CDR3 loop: CATSRGSGLTNEKLFF. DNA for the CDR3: TGTGCCACCAGCAGAGGGAGTGGTCTTACTAATGAAAAACTGTTTTTT.

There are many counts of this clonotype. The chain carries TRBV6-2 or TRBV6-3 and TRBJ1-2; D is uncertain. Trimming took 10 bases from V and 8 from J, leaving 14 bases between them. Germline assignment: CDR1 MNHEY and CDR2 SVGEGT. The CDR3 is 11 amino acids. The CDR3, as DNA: TGTGCCACCTGGATCGGGTACGGCTACACCTTC. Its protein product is CATWIGYGYTF.

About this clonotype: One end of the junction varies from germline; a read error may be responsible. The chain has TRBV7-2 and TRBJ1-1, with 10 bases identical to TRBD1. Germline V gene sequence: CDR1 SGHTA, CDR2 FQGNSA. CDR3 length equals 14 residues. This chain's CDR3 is CASNDRDRGLLWVF. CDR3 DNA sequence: TGTGCCAGCAACGACCGGGACAGGGGCCTGTTGTGGGTCTTT.

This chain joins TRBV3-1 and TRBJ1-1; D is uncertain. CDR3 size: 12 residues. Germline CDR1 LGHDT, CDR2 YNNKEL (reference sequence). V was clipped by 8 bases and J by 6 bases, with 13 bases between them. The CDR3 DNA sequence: TGTGCCAGCCCTGGACCGATATCTGAAGCTTTCTTT. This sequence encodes CASPGPISEAFF.

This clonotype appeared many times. This CDR3 is CASSGEGAHQPQHF. CDR3 DNA: TGTGCCAGCAGTGGGGAGGGGGCGCACCAGCCCCAGCATTTT. The chain uses TRBV2 and TRBJ1-5, with 7 positions matching TRBD1. CDR1 SNHLY and CDR2 FYNNEI come from the germline V gene. This CDR3 contains 14 residues. V shed 4 bases, J shed 7 bases, and the junction held 7 bases outside the gene matches.

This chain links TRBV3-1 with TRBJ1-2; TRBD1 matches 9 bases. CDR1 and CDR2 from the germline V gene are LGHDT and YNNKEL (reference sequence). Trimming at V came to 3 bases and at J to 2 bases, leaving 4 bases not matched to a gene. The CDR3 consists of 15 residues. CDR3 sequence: CASSQWDRANYGYTF. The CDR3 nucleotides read TGTGCCAGCAGCCAGTGGGACAGGGCCAACTATGGCTACACCTTC.

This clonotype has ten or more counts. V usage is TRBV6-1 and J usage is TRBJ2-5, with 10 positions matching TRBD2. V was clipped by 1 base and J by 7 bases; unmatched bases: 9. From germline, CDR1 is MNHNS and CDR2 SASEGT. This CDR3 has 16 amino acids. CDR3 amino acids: CASSEVIAGGLGTQYF. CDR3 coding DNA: TGTGCCAGCAGTGAAGTGATAGCGGGGGGATTAGGGACCCAGTACTTC.

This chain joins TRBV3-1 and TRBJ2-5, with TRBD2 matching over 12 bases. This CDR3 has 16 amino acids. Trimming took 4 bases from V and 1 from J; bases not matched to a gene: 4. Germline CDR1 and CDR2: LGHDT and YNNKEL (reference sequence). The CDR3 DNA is TGTGCCAGCAGCCGGGTACTAGCGGGGGGCCAAGAGACCCAGTACTTC. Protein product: CASSRVLAGGQETQYF.

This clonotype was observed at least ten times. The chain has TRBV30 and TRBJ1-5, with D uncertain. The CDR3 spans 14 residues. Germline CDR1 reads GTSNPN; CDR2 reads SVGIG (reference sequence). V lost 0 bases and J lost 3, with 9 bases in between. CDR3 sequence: CAWSVHRSNQPQHF. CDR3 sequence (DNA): TGTGCCTGGAGTGTACACAGATCCAATCAGCCCCAGCATTTT.

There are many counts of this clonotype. CDR3 in amino acids: CASSFGIALETQYF. CDR3 coding DNA: TGTGCCAGCAGTTTTGGGATAGCGTTAGAGACCCAGTACTTC. V and J are TRBV12-3 or TRBV12-4 and TRBJ2-5; weak D call: TRBD2 (5 bases). Trimming shortened V by 3 bases and J by 4 bases, and 12 bases separated the two germline ends. There are 14 residues in the CDR3.

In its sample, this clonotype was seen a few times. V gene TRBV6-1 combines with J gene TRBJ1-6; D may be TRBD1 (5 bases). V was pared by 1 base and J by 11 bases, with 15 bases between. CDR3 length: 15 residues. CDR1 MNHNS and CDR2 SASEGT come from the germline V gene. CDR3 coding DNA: TGTGCCAGCAGTGAAGGAGGAAACAGGCGGCCACCCCTCCACTTT. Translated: CASSEGGNRRPPLHF.